Described below is a single TCR beta chain sequence and its context. Its antigen remains unknown. This sample is part of a study of CD8 T cells in ankylosing spondylitis. MiXCR was run by TCRdb on the 5' RACE reads, yielding one entry per CDR3 protein. The table lists about 220,000 distinct CDR3 sequences, around 6.6% of them singletons. General study findings and limits: Ankylosing spondylitis blood appeared to carry a characteristic TCR beta motif of eight or nine highly homologous variants.

CDR1 and CDR2 from the germline V gene are MNHNS and SASEGT. The CDR3 totals 15 residues. V gave up 6 bases and J gave up 3 bases, with 14 bases separating them. Material: blood, either unsorted or a sorted T cell fraction (not recorded which). V gene TRBV6-1 combines with J gene TRBJ1-4; the D is unclear. This clonotype was obtained from a male donor with ankylosing spondylitis. The CDR3 DNA is TGTGCCAGCAGCATCAATGCCTTAGCTAATGAAAAACTGTTTTTT. Its translation is CASSINALANEKLFF.